This T cell receptor beta chain is drawn from a study of CD4 T cells in relation to SARS-CoV-2 and coronaviruses. Trimming removed 2 bases from V and 9 bases from J; junction bases left unmatched: 8. This CDR3 contains 15 residues. Looked up from germline, CDR1 is KGHDR and CDR2 is SFDVKD. Produced via immunoSEQ multiplex PCR; TCRdb's table is partial and in-frame only. Counted here are roughly 21,000 clones, 78% occurring once; the ten biggest clones make up about a sixth. In regard to this clone: Its antigen is still unknown.

Unexposed donor CD4+ T cells date from about 2010-2019, before the COVID-19 pandemic. The cells were cultured for 10 days before CD4+ T cells were isolated. The source material was CD4+ T cells from PBMCs, cultured in vitro. This TCR derives from a human donor in good health. The chain couples TRBV24-1 to TRBJ2-1; 8 bases are a match to TRBD1. Here the CDR3 reads CATSDSPDRALEQFF. CDR3 in DNA: TGTGCCACCAGTGATTCCCCGGACAGGGCACTTGAGCAGTTCTTC.